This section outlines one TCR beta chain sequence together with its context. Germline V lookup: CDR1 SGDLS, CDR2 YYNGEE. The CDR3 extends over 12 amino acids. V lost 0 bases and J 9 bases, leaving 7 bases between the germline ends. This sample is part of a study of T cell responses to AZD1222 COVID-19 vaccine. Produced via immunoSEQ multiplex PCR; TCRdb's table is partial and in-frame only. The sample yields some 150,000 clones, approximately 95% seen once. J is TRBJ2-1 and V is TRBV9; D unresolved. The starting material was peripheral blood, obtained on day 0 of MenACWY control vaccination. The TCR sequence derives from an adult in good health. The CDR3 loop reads CASSVVGGEQFF. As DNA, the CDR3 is TGTGCCAGCAGCGTAGTGGGTGGTGAGCAGTTCTTC.